Each of the 28 T cell receptor beta chains below was sequenced from the same sample in a study of blood T cell repertoires in COVID-19. The table came from immunoSEQ multiplex PCR; TCRdb's copy has only in-frame clones and leaves some out. The sample contains some 220,000 clones, over 75% of which appear only once. Source material: peripheral blood. These receptors all stem from a woman aged 70 to 79 with COVID-19, enrolled during active disease.

The chain is built from TRBV6-2 or TRBV6-3 and TRBJ1-2; D may be TRBD1 (5 bases). V was pared by 6 bases and J by 5 bases, with 13 bases between. The CDR3 extends over 13 amino acids. Looked up from germline, CDR1 is MNHEY and CDR2 is SVGEGT. DNA for the CDR3: TGTGCCAGCAGCGCAGGGTGGGGATATGGCTACACCTTC. Its translation is CASSAGWGYGYTF.

The chain uses TRBV6-5 and TRBJ1-1; D is undetermined. V lost 8 bases, J lost 2 bases, and 6 bases lay in between. The CDR3 length is 11 residues. Looked up from germline, CDR1 is MNHEY and CDR2 is SVGAGI. The CDR3, as DNA: TGTGCCAGCCCTCTTAACACTGAAGCTTTCTTT. Translation: CASPLNTEAFF.

The rearrangement joins TRBV30 to TRBJ1-1, with TRBD1 identical over 8 bases. CDR1 and CDR2 from the germline V gene are GTSNPN and SVGIG (reference sequence). The CDR3 length is 15 residues. V shed 1 base and J 3 bases; nucleotides not matched to a gene: 7. CDR3 in amino acids: CAWSGTGGKYTEAFF. The CDR3 DNA sequence: TGTGCCTGGAGTGGAACAGGGGGGAAGTACACTGAAGCTTTCTTT.

V and J are TRBV6-5 and TRBJ1-5; D not certain. Germline CDR1 is MNHEY and CDR2 is SVGAGI. The V end lost 4 bases, the J end lost 7 bases, and 17 bases lay between the germline ends. CDR3 length: 15 amino acids. CDR3 bases: TGTGCCAGCAGTTTATCCGGCCCCGCGGGACAGCCCCAGCATTTT. Translating it yields CASSLSGPAGQPQHF.

The genes are TRBV5-4 and TRBJ1-4, with D tentatively TRBD1 (6 bases). The CDR3 length is 16 residues. Trimming cost V 0 bases and J 6 bases, with 15 bases left between them. CDR1 SGHNT and CDR2 YYREEE come from the germline V gene (reference sequence). The CDR3 loop reads CASSLAGVPGDEKLFF. The CDR3 coding sequence is TGTGCCAGCAGCTTGGCCGGGGTCCCAGGGGATGAAAAACTGTTTTTT.

The chain couples TRBV7-2 to TRBJ2-7, with TRBD1 as a possible D gene (6 bases). The CDR3 length is 16 residues. In germline, CDR1 is SGHTA, CDR2 FQGNSA. The germline V and J ends were trimmed by 5 bases and 0 bases, with 17 bases remaining between them. This CDR3 is CASSQYRVISSYEQYF. The CDR3 nucleotides are TGTGCCAGCAGCCAGTACAGGGTCATTAGCTCCTACGAGCAGTACTTC.

The chain recombines TRBV6-5 with TRBJ1-6; a possible D gene is TRBD1 (6 bases). CDR3 length: 13 amino acids. The V gene lost 6 bases and the J gene lost 9 bases, with 12 bases spanning the gap. Germline-derived CDR1 and CDR2 are MNHEY and SVGAGI. CDR3 in amino acids: CASRQGETSPLHF. In nucleotides, the CDR3 is TGTGCCAGCAGACAGGGTGAGACTTCACCCCTCCACTTT.

The genes are TRBV15 and TRBJ2-5; 7 bases line up with TRBD2. The CDR3 has 16 amino acids. Germline lookup yields CDR1 LNHNV and CDR2 YYDKDF (reference sequence). V lost 3 bases and J lost 2; bases outside the gene matches: 9. The CDR3 DNA sequence: TGTGCCACCAGCAGGGCGGGGGTACCGCCTCAAGAGACCCAGTACTTC. Its translation is CATSRAGVPPQETQYF.

J is TRBJ1-6 and V is TRBV5-6; D is undetermined. The length of the CDR3 is 12 residues. Germline loops: CDR1 SGHDT, CDR2 YYEEEE. V was shortened by 4 bases and J by 10 bases, with 9 bases between the two germline ends. DNA of the CDR3: TGTGCCAGCAGCCGCCCTAGGTCACCCCTCCACTTT. This sequence encodes CASSRPRSPLHF.

The rearrangement uses TRBV3-1 (or the pseudogene TRBV3-2) and TRBJ2-2, with 8 bases aligning to TRBD2. Germline CDR1 and CDR2: LGHDT and YNNKEL (reference sequence). The CDR3 contains 16 residues. J was trimmed by 0 bases and V by 4 bases; bases with no gene match: 4. The CDR3 DNA is TGTGCCAGCAGCCCGGGACTAGTCGCGAACACCGGGGAGCTGTTTTTT. Protein sequence: CASSPGLVANTGELFF.

The chain employs TRBV5-5 and TRBJ2-1; 12 positions match TRBD2. V was clipped by 4 bases and J by 6 bases; unmatched bases: 5. The CDR3 is made up of 15 amino acids. Germline V lookup: CDR1 SGHKS, CDR2 YYEKEE (reference sequence). The CDR3 nucleotides read TGTGCCAGCAGCCCGGGACTAGCGGGCTTCAATGAGCAGTTCTTC. As protein: CASSPGLAGFNEQFF.

The chain links TRBV4-1 to TRBJ1-5; D call uncertain. The CDR3 is 16 amino acids. Germline V gene sequence: CDR1 MGHRA, CDR2 YSYEKL. V was cut by 0 bases and J by 7 bases, with 16 bases left in between. Here the CDR3 reads CASSQEGKATGQPQHF. For the CDR3, the DNA is TGCGCCAGCAGCCAAGAGGGGAAGGCTACGGGGCAGCCCCAGCATTTT.

The rearrangement links TRBV18 to TRBJ1-5, with a weak D call TRBD1 (6 bases). Germline V gives CDR1 KGHSH, CDR2 LQKENI. The CDR3 covers 16 residues. V lost 1 base and J lost 4, with 14 bases in between. CDR3 coding DNA: TGTGCCAGCTCACCACAGGCAGGGGATAGGAATCAGCCCCAGCATTTT. Protein sequence: CASSPQAGDRNQPQHF.

Only one count was recorded for this clone. The chain links TRBV7-2 to TRBJ2-7, with a weak D call TRBD2 (6 bases). Per germline, CDR1 SGHTA and CDR2 FQGNSA. Trimming took 4 bases from V and 4 from J, leaving 14 bases between them. The CDR3 runs 14 residues. CDR3 amino acids: CASSSGRGGYEQYF. DNA for the CDR3: TGTGCCAGCAGCTCAGGGCGGGGTGGATACGAGCAGTACTTC.

The rearrangement joins TRBV11-3 to TRBJ2-5, with a weak D call TRBD2 (6 bases). V was pared by 5 bases and J by 0 bases, with 13 bases between. The germline V gene encodes CDR1 SGHNT and CDR2 YENEEA. The CDR3 has 15 amino acids. CDR3 in amino acids: CASSPTQRDQETQYF. The CDR3, as DNA: TGTGCCAGCAGCCCAACCCAGCGGGACCAAGAGACCCAGTACTTC.

The chain carries TRBV12-3 or TRBV12-4 and TRBJ2-7; D remains unclear. V lost 5 bases to trimming and J lost 4 bases, with 6 bases between them. There are 11 residues in the CDR3. For the CDR3, the DNA is TGTGCCAGCAGTCCCGGTTACGAGCAGTACTTC. Protein product: CASSPGYEQYF.

This chain joins TRBV29-1 and TRBJ1-2; perhaps TRBD1 as D (6 bases). The V end was cut by 3 bases, the J end by 6 bases, with 23 bases between. CDR1 SQVTM and CDR2 ANQGSEA come from the germline V gene. CDR3 length: 16 amino acids. The CDR3 spells CSVDTLRSRGGHGYTF. CDR3 nucleotides: TGCAGCGTTGATACCCTCAGATCGCGGGGGGGGCATGGCTACACCTTC.

The V gene is TRBV12-5, the J gene TRBJ1-4; D gene uncertain. The CDR3 loop spans 17 amino acids. Looked up from germline, CDR1 is LGHNT and CDR2 is FRNRAP. Trimming cost V 7 bases and J 6 bases, with 24 bases left between them. CDR3 residues: CASVFWSATDTYEKLFF. The CDR3, as DNA: TGTGCTAGTGTCTTTTGGTCTGCCACAGATACGTATGAAAAACTGTTTTTT.

This chain links TRBV2 with TRBJ2-3; 11 nucleotides line up with TRBD2. CDR1 SNHLY and CDR2 FYNNEI come from the germline V gene. The CDR3 is 15 amino acids. The V segment lost 6 bases and the J segment 7 bases; nucleotides outside the gene matches: 9. As DNA, the CDR3 is TGTGCCAGCAGAGTGACTAGCGGGGTCGGCTATACGCAGTATTTT. The encoded protein is CASRVTSGVGYTQYF.

This clone was detected once. The chain recombines TRBV3-1 (or the pseudogene TRBV3-2) with TRBJ2-7; possible D gene TRBD2, 5 bases. The CDR3 is 15 amino acids. V was pared by 1 base and J by 3 bases, with 13 bases between. Germline CDR1 LGHDT, CDR2 YNNKEL (reference sequence). The CDR3 DNA sequence: TGTGCCAGCAGCCAAGGTGCTAGCAGAAGCTACGAGCAGTACTTC. As protein: CASSQGASRSYEQYF.

The chain employs TRBV30 and TRBJ2-5; tentatively, D is TRBD2 (6 bases). Germline V gene data show CDR1 as GTSNPN and CDR2 as SVGIG (reference sequence). The CDR3 consists of 19 residues. V dropped 0 bases and J dropped 4 bases, with 27 bases sitting between them. The CDR3 DNA reads as TGTGCCTGGAGTGTAAGCCCCCTCCGGAGGACCGTGGGGGGAGAGACCCAGTACTTC. The encoded protein is CAWSVSPLRRTVGGETQYF. Variable domain in full (rest from reference TRBV30 and TRBJ2-5): SQTIHQWPATLVQPVGSPLSLECTVEGTSNPNLYWYRQAAGRGLQLLFYSVGIGQISSEVPQNLSASRPQDRQFILSSKKLLLSDSGFYLCAWSVSPLRRTVGGETQYFGPGTRLLVL.

The chain links TRBV5-5 to TRBJ1-5; D unclear. Trimming took off 1 base at V and 5 bases at J, with 7 bases between the two ends. Germline assignment: CDR1 SGHKS and CDR2 YYEKEE (reference sequence). The CDR3 extends over 13 amino acids. For the CDR3, the DNA is TGTGCCAGCAGCTTGTACAGTGATCAGCCCCAGCATTTT. The encoded protein is CASSLYSDQPQHF.

The chain recombines TRBV6-5 with TRBJ2-1, with 7 nucleotides matching TRBD2. The CDR3 has 14 amino acids. Trimming removed 8 bases from V and 0 bases from J; junction bases left unmatched: 4. Germline values: CDR1 MNHEY, CDR2 SVGAGI. CDR3 DNA: TGTGCCAGCTGGGGACTAAACTCCTACAATGAGCAGTTCTTC. The encoded protein is CASWGLNSYNEQFF.

This clone was observed once. This rearrangement joins TRBV7-9 to TRBJ1-4; no clear D. V lost 6 bases and J 5 bases, leaving 13 bases between the germline ends. Germline V lookup: CDR1 SEHNR, CDR2 FQNEAQ (reference sequence). There are 14 residues in the CDR3. CDR3 protein: CASSGPSSNEKLFF. The CDR3 DNA sequence: TGTGCCAGCAGTGGGCCTTCGTCGAATGAAAAACTGTTTTTT.

In regard to this clone: Other DNA sequences within the sample encode an identical CDR3. This rearrangement joins TRBV5-1 to TRBJ1-1; 7 bases agree with TRBD1. The length of the CDR3 is 15 residues. Losses at the gene ends were 0 bases for V and 0 bases for J; bases not matched to a gene: 2. Germline V CDR1 and CDR2: SGHRS, YFSETQ. The CDR3 spells CASSLEGQLNTEAFF. The CDR3 nucleotides read TGCGCCAGCAGCTTGGAGGGACAGCTGAACACTGAAGCTTTCTTT.

The chain has TRBV7-9 and TRBJ1-5; 8 positions match TRBD1. Germline V gene data show CDR1 as SEHNR and CDR2 as FQNEAQ (reference sequence). V was clipped by 1 base and J by 6 bases; unmatched bases: 5. This CDR3 has 15 residues. Written as DNA, the CDR3 is TGTGCCAGCAGCTTAGGGACAGGGCGATCTCAGCCCCAGCATTTT. It is translated as CASSLGTGRSQPQHF.

A single count supports this clone. The rearrangement joins TRBV19 to TRBJ1-5, with TRBD1 matching 8 bases. The length of the CDR3 is 16 residues. With 1 base clipped from V and 2 bases from J, the junction kept 4 bases outside the gene matches. Germline V lookup: CDR1 LNHDA, CDR2 SQIVND (reference sequence). The DNA for the CDR3 is TGTGCCAGTAGTATAGGGACAGGGACGCGCAATCAGCCCCAGCATTTT. It yields the protein CASSIGTGTRNQPQHF.

The chain links TRBV7-9 to TRBJ1-2; 7 bases map to TRBD1. The CDR3 sequence is 14 residues long. V was pared by 5 bases and J by 4 bases, with 7 bases of the junction left unmatched. The germline CDR1 and CDR2 sequences are SEHNR and FQNEAQ (reference sequence). The CDR3 DNA sequence: TGTGCCAGCAGCCGAGACAGGGACGGCTATGGCTACACCTTC. Encoded protein: CASSRDRDGYGYTF.